The source of this T cell receptor (beta chain) is a study of CD8 T cells in Susac syndrome. Random hexamers were used to reverse transcribe 0.5 to 1 ug of RNA. Amplification of TCR beta CDR3 was carried out by immunoSEQ multiplex PCR, which covered 54 Vbeta and 13 Jbeta segments. TCRdb re-called the immunoSEQ multiplex PCR reads with MiXCR, one entry per CDR3 protein. Counted here are fewer than 100,000 distinct CDR3 sequences, 75% to 95% occurring once; the ten biggest clones make up just over 0.5%. Germline V gives CDR1 PRHDT, CDR2 FYEKMQ (reference sequence). V lost 5 bases and J 7 bases, leaving 18 bases between the germline ends. The CDR3 length is 15 residues.

The receptor was derived from a human donor with multiple sclerosis. The rearrangement uses TRBV13 and TRBJ1-3; TRBD1 is a possible D gene (5 bases). Sequencing used CD8+ T cells from PBMCs. In DNA form, the CDR3 reads TGTGCCAGCAGCCTCCGGGGGACCATCGGGAACACCATATATTTT. Translating gives CASSLRGTIGNTIYF.